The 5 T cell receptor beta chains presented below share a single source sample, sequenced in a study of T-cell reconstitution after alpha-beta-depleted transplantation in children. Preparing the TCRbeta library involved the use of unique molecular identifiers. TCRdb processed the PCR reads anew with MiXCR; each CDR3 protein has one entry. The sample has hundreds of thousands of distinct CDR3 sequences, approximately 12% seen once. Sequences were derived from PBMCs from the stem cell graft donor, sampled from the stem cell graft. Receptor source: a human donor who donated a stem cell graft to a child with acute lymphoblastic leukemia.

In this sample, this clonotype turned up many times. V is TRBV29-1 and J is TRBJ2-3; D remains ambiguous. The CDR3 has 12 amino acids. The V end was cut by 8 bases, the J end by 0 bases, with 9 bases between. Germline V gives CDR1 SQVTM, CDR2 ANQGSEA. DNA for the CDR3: TGCAGCTGTCAGTTTAGCACAGATACGCAGTATTTT. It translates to CSCQFSTDTQYF.

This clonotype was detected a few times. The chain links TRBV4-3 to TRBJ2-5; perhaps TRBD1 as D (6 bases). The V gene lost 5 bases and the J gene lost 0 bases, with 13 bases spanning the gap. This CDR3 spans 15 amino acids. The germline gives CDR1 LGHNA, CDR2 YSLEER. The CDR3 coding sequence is TGCGCCAGCAGCACAGGGTGGGACCACCAAGAGACCCAGTACTTC. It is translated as CASSTGWDHQETQYF.

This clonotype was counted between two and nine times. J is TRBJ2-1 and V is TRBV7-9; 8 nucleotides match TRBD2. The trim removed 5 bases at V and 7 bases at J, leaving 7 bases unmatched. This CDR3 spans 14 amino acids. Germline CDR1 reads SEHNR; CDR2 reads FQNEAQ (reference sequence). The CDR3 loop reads CASSRGLAPNEQFF. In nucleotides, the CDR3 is TGTGCCAGCAGCCGAGGACTAGCTCCAAATGAGCAGTTCTTC.

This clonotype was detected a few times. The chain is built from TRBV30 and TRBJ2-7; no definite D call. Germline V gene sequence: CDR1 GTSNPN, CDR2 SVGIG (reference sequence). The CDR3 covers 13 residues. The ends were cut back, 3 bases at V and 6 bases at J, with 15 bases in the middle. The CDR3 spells CAWSAYEVAEQYF. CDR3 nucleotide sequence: TGTGCCTGGAGCGCTTATGAGGTAGCCGAGCAGTACTTC.

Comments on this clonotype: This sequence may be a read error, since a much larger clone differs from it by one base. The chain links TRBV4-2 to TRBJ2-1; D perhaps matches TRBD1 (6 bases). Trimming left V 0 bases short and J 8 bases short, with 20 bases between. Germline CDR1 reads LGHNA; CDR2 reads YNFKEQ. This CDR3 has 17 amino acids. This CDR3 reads CASSQDLGTWRMYEQFF. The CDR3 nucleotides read TGTGCCAGCAGCCAAGATCTTGGGACATGGAGGATGTATGAGCAGTTCTTC.